This T cell receptor (beta chain) was captured in a study of regulatory T cells in long-lasting Graves disease. For TCR beta, libraries came from iRepertoire HTBI primers and Arm-PCR of CDR3 regions. A single record per CDR3 protein comes from TCRdb applying MiXCR to the multiplex PCR reads. The sample shows 520,000 or so distinct CDR3 sequences, about 11% of them seen only once. Time point specified: newly diagnosed GD, antithyroid drugs for less than 3 months. Preparation of the TCR library used RNA extracted from PBMCs. This CDR3 comprises 17 residues. The germline gives CDR1 SQVTM, CDR2 ANQGSEA. V was trimmed by 0 bases and J by 0 bases, leaving 12 bases between them. This clonotype has at least ten counts. These data were also filed under a second study, of T cells in Graves' hyperthyroidism and ophthalmopathy.

This sequence joins TRBV29-1 and TRBJ2-6, with D tentatively TRBD1 (5 bases). The receptor's source is a woman aged 25 to 45 with Graves disease. Sequenced material: peripheral blood mononuclear cells (PBMCs), taken at new diagnosis, from a patient treated with antithyroid drugs. CDR3 in DNA: TGCAGCGTTGAAGAGTACAGGCCAGGCTCTGGGGCCAACGTCCTGACTTTC. Its protein is CSVEEYRPGSGANVLTF.